The 24 T cell receptor beta chains below come from one sample, sequenced in a study of shared clonotypes between healthy human individuals. Produced via immunoSEQ multiplex PCR; TCRdb's table is partial and in-frame only. The sample yields under 1 million clones, more than 85% seen once. CD8 cells regarded as naive lacked CD45RO, were positively chosen for CCR7, and omitted terminally differentiated effector memory CD45RA+ cells. The sequenced sample was naive CD8+ T cells sorted from blood. The receptors originated from a man aged 25 to 40 in good health.

This clone has only a few counts. One end of the junction does not line up with germline, which may come from a read error. The gene calls are TRBV7-9 and TRBJ1-2, with unresolved D. From germline, CDR1 is SEHNR and CDR2 FQNEAQ (reference sequence). The CDR3 contains 13 residues. The CDR3 is CASSLAVNYGYTF. CDR3 DNA sequence: TGTGCCAGCAGCCTAGCCGTGAACTATGGCTACACCTTC.

The chain uses TRBV6-1 and TRBJ1-5, with TRBD1 as a possible D gene (6 bases). CDR1 and CDR2 (germline): MNHNS, SASEGT. The V end lost 1 base, the J end lost 1 base, and 11 bases lay between the germline ends. This CDR3 has 16 amino acids. CDR3: CASSEVYGQSNQPQHF. CDR3 sequence (DNA): TGTGCCAGCAGTGAAGTTTATGGACAGAGCAATCAGCCCCAGCATTTT.

In regard to this clone: Other DNA variants within this sample encode the same CDR3. The chain links TRBV27 to TRBJ2-7; 9 nucleotides agree with TRBD2. V dropped 2 bases and J dropped 1; count of bases not matched to a gene: 3. The CDR3 totals 15 residues. Germline lookup yields CDR1 MNHEY and CDR2 SMNVEV (reference sequence). Written as DNA, the CDR3 is TGTGCCAGCAGTTTAGGAGCGGGGGGATCCTACGAGCAGTACTTC. This translates into CASSLGAGGSYEQYF.

In nucleotides, the CDR3 is TGTGCCAGCAGCACAGGAGGACTTCTCACAGATACGCAGTATTTT. Its translation: CASSTGGLLTDTQYF. The rearrangement links TRBV13 to TRBJ2-3, with D perhaps matching TRBD1 or TRBD2 (5 bases each). This CDR3 has 15 residues. Germline loops: CDR1 PRHDT, CDR2 FYEKMQ (reference sequence). V was pared by 5 bases and J by 2 bases, with 14 bases between.

This clone has a handful of counts. The J gene is TRBJ1-2, the V gene TRBV5-4; D may be TRBD1 (5 bases). CDR3 length: 13 amino acids. Trimming shortened V by 4 bases and J by 8 bases, and 15 bases separated the two germline ends. Looked up from germline, CDR1 is SGHNT and CDR2 is YYREEE (reference sequence). Here the CDR3 reads CASSDEGFDGYTF. CDR3 sequence (DNA): TGTGCCAGCAGCGACGAGGGGTTCGACGGCTACACCTTC. The full variable domain, its missing parts supplied by reference TRBV5-4 and TRBJ1-2, is ETGVTQSPTHLIKTRGQQVTLRCSSQSGHNTVSWYQQALGQGPQFIFQYYREEENGRGNFPPRFSGLQFPNYSSELNVNALELDDSALYLCASSDEGFDGYTFGSGTRLTVV.

The chain carries TRBV29-1 and TRBJ2-1, with D perhaps TRBD1 or TRBD2 (5 bases each). The CDR3 loop spans 14 amino acids. Trimming shortened V by 4 bases and J by 7 bases, and 17 bases separated the two germline ends. Germline CDR1 and CDR2: SQVTM and ANQGSEA. CDR3 sequence reads: CSVVGAARENEQFF. DNA of the CDR3: TGCAGCGTTGTTGGGGCAGCCAGGGAGAATGAGCAGTTCTTC.

The chain couples TRBV11-2 to TRBJ2-3, with a tentative D call TRBD1 (6 bases). Germline V gene sequence: CDR1 SGHAT, CDR2 FQNNGV. V was clipped by 1 base and J by 5 bases, with 7 bases between them. The CDR3 is made up of 13 amino acids. CDR3 sequence (DNA): TGTGCCAGCAGCTTAGTAGGGGGAGATACGCAGTATTTT. Translated, it gives CASSLVGGDTQYF.

This chain links TRBV9 with TRBJ2-5; maybe TRBD1 (6 bases). The CDR3 is 14 amino acids. CDR1 is SGDLS, CDR2 YYNGEE, per germline. V was clipped by 4 bases and J by 5 bases, with 15 bases between them. The CDR3, as DNA: TGTGCCAGCAGCACTCACAGGGTTGGGGAGACCCAGTACTTC. It is translated as CASSTHRVGETQYF.

The V and J genes are TRBV6-6 and TRBJ2-1; D is unresolved. Trimming took off 5 bases at V and 10 bases at J, with 21 bases between the two ends. Germline V lookup: CDR1 MNHNY, CDR2 SVGAGI (reference sequence). The CDR3 contains 15 residues. This chain's CDR3 is CASSKKVALVREQFF. The CDR3 nucleotides are TGTGCCAGCAGTAAGAAGGTTGCCCTCGTGAGGGAGCAGTTCTTC.

The chain joins TRBV19 to TRBJ2-1; 12 nucleotides align to TRBD2. V lost 5 bases and J lost 5; bases outside the gene matches: 4. The CDR3 runs to 15 residues. The germline V gene has CDR1 LNHDA and CDR2 SQIVND (reference sequence). In nucleotides, the CDR3 is TGTGCCAGTAGTGTACTAGCGGGAGGCAACAATGAGCAGTTCTTC. It specifies CASSVLAGGNNEQFF.

The rearrangement joins TRBV29-1 to TRBJ2-2, with 11 nucleotides matching TRBD2. V gave up 2 bases and J gave up 7 bases; unmatched junction bases: 0. CDR1 SQVTM and CDR2 ANQGSEA come from the germline V gene. The CDR3 runs 13 residues. CDR3 sequence reads: CSVETSGSGELFF. In DNA, the CDR3 is TGCAGCGTTGAAACTAGCGGGAGCGGGGAGCTGTTTTTT.

The chain couples TRBV5-6 to TRBJ2-5, with 8 bases fitting TRBD1. The CDR3 extends over 17 amino acids. V lost 2 bases to trimming and J lost 1 base; unmatched junction nucleotides: 10. The V gene's germline CDR1 is SGHDT and CDR2 YYEEEE. The CDR3 loop is CASSFPPSGTGQETQYF. The CDR3 DNA follows: TGTGCCAGCAGCTTCCCTCCTTCCGGGACAGGCCAAGAGACCCAGTACTTC.

The chain recombines TRBV7-9 with TRBJ2-7, with D hard to call. The CDR3 runs 13 residues. In germline, CDR1 is SEHNR, CDR2 FQNEAQ (reference sequence). V lost 6 bases and J lost 3, with 12 bases in between. CDR3 bases: TGTGCCAGCAGTATAAGGGATCGCTACGAGCAGTACTTC. Translating it yields CASSIRDRYEQYF.

The gene calls are TRBV14 and TRBJ2-3, with D possibly being TRBD2 (6 bases). The V and J ends lost 0 bases and 0 bases respectively, with 7 bases between them. Germline V gene sequence: CDR1 SGHDN, CDR2 FVKESK. The CDR3 length is 15 residues. This CDR3 is CASSQEGGSTDTQYF. Here the CDR3 DNA reads TGTGCCAGCAGCCAAGAAGGAGGGAGCACAGATACGCAGTATTTT.

Regarding this clone: This sample includes further DNA sequences coding for the same CDR3. The V and J genes are TRBV28 and TRBJ2-7; possible D gene TRBD1, 6 bases. CDR3 size: 12 residues. Germline CDR1 is MDHEN and CDR2 is SYDVKM. Trimming stripped 8 bases from V and 2 bases from J, with 10 bases between. The CDR3 sequence is CASGTLTYEQYF. The CDR3 DNA sequence: TGTGCCAGCGGGACACTTACCTACGAGCAGTACTTC.

The rearrangement links TRBV7-9 to TRBJ2-2, with D possibly TRBD2 on 5 matching bases. The V end lost 2 bases, the J end lost 6 bases, and 13 bases lay between the germline ends. Germline-derived CDR1 and CDR2 are SEHNR and FQNEAQ (reference sequence). CDR3 length equals 15 residues. Here the CDR3 reads CASSLFGSGPGELFF. The CDR3 bases are TGTGCCAGCAGCTTATTTGGGAGTGGACCCGGGGAGCTGTTTTTT.

The chain recombines TRBV6-5 with TRBJ2-5, with 8 positions matching TRBD1. Germline V gene lookup returns CDR1 MNHEY and CDR2 SVGAGI. The CDR3 covers 13 residues. The V and J ends lost 5 bases and 9 bases, in that order; junction bases with no gene match: 8. The CDR3 sequence: CASSLDQGAPQYF. DNA for the CDR3: TGTGCCAGCAGTCTAGACCAGGGGGCCCCCCAGTACTTC.

This clone was found once. The V and J genes are TRBV29-1 and TRBJ2-2, with 7 bases fitting TRBD2. V shed 5 bases, J shed 3 bases, and the junction held 9 bases outside the gene matches. CDR3 size: 15 residues. The germline V gene encodes CDR1 SQVTM and CDR2 ANQGSEA. The CDR3 loop is CSVLAGEKDTGELFF. CDR3 bases: TGCAGCGTTTTGGCGGGAGAGAAGGACACCGGGGAGCTGTTTTTT.

This clone showed up just a few times. This sequence joins TRBV28 and TRBJ2-7; 7 bases line up with TRBD1. With 5 bases clipped from V and 0 bases from J, the junction kept 10 bases outside the gene matches. The CDR3 runs 16 residues. The germline V gene encodes CDR1 MDHEN and CDR2 SYDVKM. The CDR3 coding sequence is TGTGCCAGCAGTCTCGGCTTGGGGACAGTCTCCTACGAGCAGTACTTC. Its translation is CASSLGLGTVSYEQYF.

The chain recombines TRBV7-2 with TRBJ1-2; D uncertain. CDR1 is SGHTA, CDR2 FQGNSA, per germline. The CDR3 is 15 residues long. V was clipped by 2 bases and J by 4 bases, with 14 bases between them. The CDR3 here is CASSLYPEEPYGYTF. The CDR3 DNA reads TGTGCCAGCAGCTTATATCCAGAAGAGCCCTATGGCTACACCTTC. Based on the CDR3 plus reference TRBV7-2 and TRBJ1-2, the full variable domain is GAGVSQSPSNKVTEKGKDVELRCDPISGHTALYWYRQSLGQGLEFLIYFQGNSAPDKSGLPSDRFSAERTGGSVSTLTIQRTQQEDSAVYLCASSLYPEEPYGYTFGSGTRLTVV.

The chain employs TRBV7-9 and TRBJ2-5, with D perhaps matching TRBD2 (5 bases). Germline CDR1 and CDR2: SEHNR and FQNEAQ (reference sequence). The CDR3 has 14 residues. Trimming took off 1 base at V and 5 bases at J, with 11 bases between the two ends. CDR3 region: CASSLDLRGETQYF. Here the CDR3 DNA reads TGTGCCAGCAGCTTAGATCTTCGAGGGGAGACCCAGTACTTC. Full variable domain (missing parts from reference TRBV7-9 and TRBJ2-5): DTGVSQNPRHKITKRGQNVTFRCDPISEHNRLYWYRQTLGQGPEFLTYFQNEAQLEKSRLLSDRFSAERPKGSFSTLEIQRTEQGDSAMYLCASSLDLRGETQYFGPGTRLLVL.

The gene calls are TRBV28 and TRBJ2-3; tentative D call: TRBD2 (5 bases). Germline V gene data show CDR1 as MDHEN and CDR2 as SYDVKM. The V end was cut by 2 bases, the J end by 2 bases, with 8 bases between. The CDR3 length is 14 residues. The CDR3 region is CASSLGLPTDTQYF. The CDR3, as DNA: TGTGCCAGCAGTTTAGGACTGCCCACAGATACGCAGTATTTT.

The chain has TRBV29-1 and TRBJ2-7; 7 nucleotides match TRBD1. V lost 7 bases and J lost 2; bases outside the gene matches: 8. The CDR3 is made up of 13 amino acids. The germline V gene has CDR1 SQVTM and CDR2 ANQGSEA. The CDR3 reads CSALQGITYEQYF. CDR3 DNA: TGCAGCGCCCTACAGGGGATTACCTACGAGCAGTACTTC.

The chain has TRBV7-8 and TRBJ2-5; 8 nucleotides match TRBD2. Germline V lookup: CDR1 SGHVS, CDR2 FQNEAQ. Losses at the gene ends were 4 bases for V and 2 bases for J; bases not matched to a gene: 3. The CDR3 consists of 14 residues. CDR3 residues: CASSSLADQETQYF. The CDR3 DNA reads as TGTGCCAGCAGCTCACTAGCGGATCAAGAGACCCAGTACTTC.